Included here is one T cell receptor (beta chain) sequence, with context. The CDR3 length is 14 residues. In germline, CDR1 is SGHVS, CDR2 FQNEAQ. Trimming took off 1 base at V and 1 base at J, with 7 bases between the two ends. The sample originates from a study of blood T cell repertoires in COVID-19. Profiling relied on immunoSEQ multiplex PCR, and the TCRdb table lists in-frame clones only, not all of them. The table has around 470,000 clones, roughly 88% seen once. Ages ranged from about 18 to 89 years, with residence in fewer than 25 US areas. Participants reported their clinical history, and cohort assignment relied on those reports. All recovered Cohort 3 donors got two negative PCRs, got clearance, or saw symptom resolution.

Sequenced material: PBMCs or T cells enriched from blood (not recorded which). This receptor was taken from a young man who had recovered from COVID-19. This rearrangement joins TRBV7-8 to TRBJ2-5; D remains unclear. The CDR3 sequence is CASSLGGVQETQYF. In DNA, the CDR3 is TGTGCCAGCAGCTTAGGCGGTGTCCAAGAGACCCAGTACTTC.